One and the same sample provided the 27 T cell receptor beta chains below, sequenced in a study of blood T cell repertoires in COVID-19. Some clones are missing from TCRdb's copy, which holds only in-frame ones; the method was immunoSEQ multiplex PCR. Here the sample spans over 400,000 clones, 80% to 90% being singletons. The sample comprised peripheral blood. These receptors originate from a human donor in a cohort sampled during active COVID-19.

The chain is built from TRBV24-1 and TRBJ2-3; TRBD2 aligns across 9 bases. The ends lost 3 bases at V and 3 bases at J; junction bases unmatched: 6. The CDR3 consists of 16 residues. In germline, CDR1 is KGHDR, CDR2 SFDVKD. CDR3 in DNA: TGTGCCACCAGTGATCGGACTAGCGAGAATACAGATACGCAGTATTTT. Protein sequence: CATSDRTSENTDTQYF.

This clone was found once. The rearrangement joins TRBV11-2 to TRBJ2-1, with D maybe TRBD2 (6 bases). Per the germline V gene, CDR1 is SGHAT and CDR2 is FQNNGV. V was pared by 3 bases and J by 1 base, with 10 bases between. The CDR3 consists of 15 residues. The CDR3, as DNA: TGTGCCAGCAGCTTGCGGGAAGGGTCCTACAATGAGCAGTTCTTC. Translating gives CASSLREGSYNEQFF.

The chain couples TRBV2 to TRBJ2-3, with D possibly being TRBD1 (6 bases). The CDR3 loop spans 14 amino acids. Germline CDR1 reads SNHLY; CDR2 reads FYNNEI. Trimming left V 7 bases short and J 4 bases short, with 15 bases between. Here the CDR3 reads CASTEAGASDTQYF. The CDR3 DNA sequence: TGTGCCAGCACGGAAGCAGGGGCGTCAGATACGCAGTATTTT.

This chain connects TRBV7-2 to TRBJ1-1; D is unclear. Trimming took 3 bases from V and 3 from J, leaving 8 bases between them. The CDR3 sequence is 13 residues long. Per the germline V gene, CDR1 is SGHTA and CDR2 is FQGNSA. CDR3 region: CASSLTPDTEAFF. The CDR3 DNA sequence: TGTGCCAGCAGCTTGACACCGGACACTGAAGCTTTCTTT.

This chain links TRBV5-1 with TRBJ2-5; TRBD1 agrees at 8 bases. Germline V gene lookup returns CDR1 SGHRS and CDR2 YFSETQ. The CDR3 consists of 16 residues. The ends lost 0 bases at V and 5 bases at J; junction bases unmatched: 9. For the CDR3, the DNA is TGCGCCAGCAGCTTGGGAGAGGGACAGGTTGTGGAGACCCAGTACTTC. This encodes CASSLGEGQVVETQYF. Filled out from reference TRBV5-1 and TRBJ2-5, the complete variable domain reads KAGVTQTPRYLIKTRGQQVTLSCSPISGHRSVSWYQQTPGQGLQFLFEYFSETQRNKGNFPGRFSGRQFSNSRSEMNVSTLELGDSALYLCASSLGEGQVVETQYFGPGTRLLVL.

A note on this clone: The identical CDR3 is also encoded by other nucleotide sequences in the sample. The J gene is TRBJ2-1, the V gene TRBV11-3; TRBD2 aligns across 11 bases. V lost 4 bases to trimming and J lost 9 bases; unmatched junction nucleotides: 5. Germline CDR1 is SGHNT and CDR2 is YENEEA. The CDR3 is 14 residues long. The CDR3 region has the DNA TGTGCCAGCAGCTCTTTAGCGGGAGGGGGTGAGCAGTTCTTC. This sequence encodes CASSSLAGGGEQFF.

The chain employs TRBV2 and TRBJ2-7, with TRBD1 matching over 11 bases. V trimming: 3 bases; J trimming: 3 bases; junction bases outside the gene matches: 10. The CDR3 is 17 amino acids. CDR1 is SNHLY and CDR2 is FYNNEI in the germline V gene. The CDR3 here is CASSEWTGGKNGYEQYF. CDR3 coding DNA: TGTGCCAGCAGTGAGTGGACAGGGGGCAAAAACGGCTACGAGCAGTACTTC.

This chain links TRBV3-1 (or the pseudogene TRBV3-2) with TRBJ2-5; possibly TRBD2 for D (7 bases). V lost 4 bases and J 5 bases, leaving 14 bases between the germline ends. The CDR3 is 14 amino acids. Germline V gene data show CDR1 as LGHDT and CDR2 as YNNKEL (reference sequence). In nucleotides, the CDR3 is TGTGCCAGCAGCCTACGGGGGGCGCGGGAGACCCAGTACTTC. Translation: CASSLRGARETQYF.

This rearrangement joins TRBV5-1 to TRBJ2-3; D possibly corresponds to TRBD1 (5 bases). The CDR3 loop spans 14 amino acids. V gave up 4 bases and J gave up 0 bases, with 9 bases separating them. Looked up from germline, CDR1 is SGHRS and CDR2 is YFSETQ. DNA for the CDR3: TGCGCCAGCAGCACAGGACGGAGCACAGATACGCAGTATTTT. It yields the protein CASSTGRSTDTQYF.

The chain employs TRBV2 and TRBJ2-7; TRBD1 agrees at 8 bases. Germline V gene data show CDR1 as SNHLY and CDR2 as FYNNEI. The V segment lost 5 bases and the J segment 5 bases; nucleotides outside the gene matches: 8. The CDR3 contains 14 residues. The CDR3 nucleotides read TGTGCCAGCAGTAAACAGGGGGGATTCGACGAGCAGTACTTC. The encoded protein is CASSKQGGFDEQYF.

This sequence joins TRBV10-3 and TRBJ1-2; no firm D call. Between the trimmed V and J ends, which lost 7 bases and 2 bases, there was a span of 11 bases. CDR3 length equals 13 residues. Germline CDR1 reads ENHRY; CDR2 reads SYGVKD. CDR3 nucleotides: TGTGCCATCACGTCAGGAGGGAACTATGGCTACACCTTC. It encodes CAITSGGNYGYTF.

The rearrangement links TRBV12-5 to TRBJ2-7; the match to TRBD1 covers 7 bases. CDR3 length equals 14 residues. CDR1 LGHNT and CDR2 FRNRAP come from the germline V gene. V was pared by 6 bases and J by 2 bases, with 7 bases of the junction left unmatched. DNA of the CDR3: TGTGCTAGTGGCCCCCGGGACAGTACCTACGAGCAGTACTTC. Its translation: CASGPRDSTYEQYF. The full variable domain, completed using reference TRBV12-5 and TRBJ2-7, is DARVTQTPRHKVTEMGQEVTMRCQPILGHNTVFWYRQTMMQGLELLAYFRNRAPLDDSGMPKDRFSAEMPDATLATLKIQPSEPRDSAVYFCASGPRDSTYEQYFGPGTRLTVT.

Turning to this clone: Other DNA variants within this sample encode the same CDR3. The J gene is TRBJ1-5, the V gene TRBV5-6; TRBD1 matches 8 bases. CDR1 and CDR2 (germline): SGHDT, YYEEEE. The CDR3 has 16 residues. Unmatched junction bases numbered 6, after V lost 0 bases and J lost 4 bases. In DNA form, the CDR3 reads TGTGCCAGCAGCTTGGGACAGGGGATTGGAAATCAGCCCCAGCATTTT. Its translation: CASSLGQGIGNQPQHF.

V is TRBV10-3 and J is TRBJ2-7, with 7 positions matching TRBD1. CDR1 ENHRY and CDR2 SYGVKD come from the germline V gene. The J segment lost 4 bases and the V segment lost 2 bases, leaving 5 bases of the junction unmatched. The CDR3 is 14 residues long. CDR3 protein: CAISEGQGVYEQYF. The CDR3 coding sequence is TGTGCCATCAGTGAGGGTCAGGGGGTATACGAGCAGTACTTC.

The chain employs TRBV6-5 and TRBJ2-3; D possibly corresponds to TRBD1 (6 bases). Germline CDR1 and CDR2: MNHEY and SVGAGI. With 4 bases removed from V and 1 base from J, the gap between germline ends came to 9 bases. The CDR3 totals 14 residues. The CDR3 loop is CASSLDSRTDTQYF. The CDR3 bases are TGTGCCAGCAGTTTGGACAGCCGCACAGATACGCAGTATTTT.

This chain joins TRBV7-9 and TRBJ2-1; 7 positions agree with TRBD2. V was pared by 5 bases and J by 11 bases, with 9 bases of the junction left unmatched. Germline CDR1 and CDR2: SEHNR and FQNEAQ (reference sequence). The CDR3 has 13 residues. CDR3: CASSQRDSRQQFF. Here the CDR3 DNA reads TGTGCCAGCAGCCAGCGGGACTCCCGGCAGCAGTTCTTC. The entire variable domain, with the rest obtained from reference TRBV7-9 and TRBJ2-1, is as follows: DTGVSQNPRHKITKRGQNVTFRCDPISEHNRLYWYRQTLGQGPEFLTYFQNEAQLEKSRLLSDRFSAERPKGSFSTLEIQRTEQGDSAMYLCASSQRDSRQQFFGPGTRLTVL.

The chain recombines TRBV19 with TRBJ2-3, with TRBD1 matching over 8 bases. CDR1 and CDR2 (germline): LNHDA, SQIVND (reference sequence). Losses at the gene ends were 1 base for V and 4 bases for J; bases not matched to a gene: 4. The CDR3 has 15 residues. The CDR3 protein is CASSIAARGPDTQYF. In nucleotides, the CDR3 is TGTGCCAGTAGTATAGCTGCCAGGGGGCCAGATACGCAGTATTTT.

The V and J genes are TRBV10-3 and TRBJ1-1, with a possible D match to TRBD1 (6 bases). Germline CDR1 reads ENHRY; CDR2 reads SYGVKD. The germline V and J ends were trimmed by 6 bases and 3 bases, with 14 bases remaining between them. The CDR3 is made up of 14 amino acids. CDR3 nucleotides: TGTGCCATCAGGAACCCAGGGGAGTACACTGAAGCTTTCTTT. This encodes CAIRNPGEYTEAFF.

The CDR3 region has the DNA TGTGCCAGCAGCCCCCTTTTCCAGACGGGAGAGAACTATGGCTACACCTTC. It specifies CASSPLFQTGENYGYTF. This sequence joins TRBV27 and TRBJ1-2; D is unresolved. This CDR3 is built from 17 residues. CDR1 and CDR2 (germline): MNHEY, SMNVEV (reference sequence). The V and J ends lost 6 bases and 2 bases respectively, with 22 bases between them.

The CDR3 loop reads CASSRQGQTQYF. The CDR3 DNA is TGTGCCAGCAGTAGACAGGGCCAGACCCAGTACTTC. J is TRBJ2-5 and V is TRBV6-5; 7 bases map to TRBD1. The V gene end was trimmed by 5 bases and the J gene end by 6 bases; junction bases not matched to a gene: 3. Germline V lookup: CDR1 MNHEY, CDR2 SVGAGI. The CDR3 extends over 12 amino acids.

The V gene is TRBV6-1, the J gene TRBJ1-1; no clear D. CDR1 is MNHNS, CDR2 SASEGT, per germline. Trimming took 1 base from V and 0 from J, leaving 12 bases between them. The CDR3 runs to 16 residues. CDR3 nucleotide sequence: TGTGCCAGCAGTGAAGTATTCCTTCGTGTGAACACTGAAGCTTTCTTT. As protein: CASSEVFLRVNTEAFF.

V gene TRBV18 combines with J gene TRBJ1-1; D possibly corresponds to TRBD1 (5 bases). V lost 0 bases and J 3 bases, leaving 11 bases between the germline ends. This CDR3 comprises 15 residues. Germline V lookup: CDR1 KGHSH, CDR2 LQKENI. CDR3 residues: CASSPPRPGDTEAFF. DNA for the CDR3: TGTGCCAGCTCACCACCCCGCCCGGGGGACACTGAAGCTTTCTTT.

CDR3 nucleotides: TGTGCCAGCAGCCAAGGGACAGGATTTAGCAATCAGCCCCAGCATTTT. Its protein product is CASSQGTGFSNQPQHF. V gene TRBV3-1 (or the pseudogene TRBV3-2) combines with J gene TRBJ1-5, with TRBD1 matching over 7 bases. Germline V CDR1 and CDR2: LGHDT, YNNKEL (reference sequence). The CDR3 loop spans 16 amino acids. J gave up 0 bases and V 1 base, and 3 bases lay outside the gene matches.

CDR3: CASSEFVFQGGEKLFF. CDR3 sequence (DNA): TGTGCCAGCAGTGAATTCGTTTTTCAGGGCGGAGAAAAACTGTTTTTT. The rearrangement joins TRBV2 to TRBJ1-4, with a weak D call TRBD1 (5 bases). The V and J ends lost 2 bases and 8 bases respectively, with 18 bases between them. The CDR3 runs 16 residues. Looked up from germline, CDR1 is SNHLY and CDR2 is FYNNEI.

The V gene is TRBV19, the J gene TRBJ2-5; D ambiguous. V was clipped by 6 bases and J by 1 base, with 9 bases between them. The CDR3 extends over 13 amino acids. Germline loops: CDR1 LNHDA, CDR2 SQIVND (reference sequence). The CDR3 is CASSIAFQETQYF. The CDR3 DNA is TGTGCCAGTAGCATCGCGTTCCAAGAGACCCAGTACTTC.

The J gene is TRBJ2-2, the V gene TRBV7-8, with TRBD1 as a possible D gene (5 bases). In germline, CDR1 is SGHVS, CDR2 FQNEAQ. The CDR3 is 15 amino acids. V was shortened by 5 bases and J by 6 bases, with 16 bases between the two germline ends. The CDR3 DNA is TGTGCCAGCAGCGCCCATAAACAGGACCCCGGGGAGCTGTTTTTT. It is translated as CASSAHKQDPGELFF.

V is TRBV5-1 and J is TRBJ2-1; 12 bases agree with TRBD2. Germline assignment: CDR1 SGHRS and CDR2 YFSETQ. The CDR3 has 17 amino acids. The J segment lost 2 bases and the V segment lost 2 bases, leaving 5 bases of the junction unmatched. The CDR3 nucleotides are TGCGCCAGCAGCTTCGGGACTAGCGGGCCCACCTACAATGAGCAGTTCTTC. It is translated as CASSFGTSGPTYNEQFF. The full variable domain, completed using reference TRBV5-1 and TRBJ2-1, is KAGVTQTPRYLIKTRGQQVTLSCSPISGHRSVSWYQQTPGQGLQFLFEYFSETQRNKGNFPGRFSGRQFSNSRSEMNVSTLELGDSALYLCASSFGTSGPTYNEQFFGPGTRLTVL.